Below, one TCR beta chain is given with its context. This record belongs to a study of neoadjuvant anti-PD-1 for oral cavity cancer. Libraries were prepared by immunoSEQ multiplex PCR; TCRdb keeps only in-frame clonotypes and omits some of them. The profile shows around 17,000 clones, about 68% of them singletons. The germline V gene has CDR1 MNHEY and CDR2 SMNVEV (reference sequence). V gave up 11 bases and J gave up 0 bases, with 14 bases separating them. This CDR3 has 13 amino acids. The V and J genes are TRBV27 and TRBJ2-7; D gene uncertain. Sequencing was performed on PBMCs, taken before nivolumab (anti-PD-1) treatment. The TCR was taken from a person aged 40 to 85 with oral cavity squamous cell carcinoma. The CDR3 spells CASRRSGSYEQYF. CDR3 in DNA: TGTGCCTCCAGGCGGAGTGGCTCCTACGAGCAGTACTTC.